This T cell receptor beta chain was identified in a study of blood T cells in healthy people across ages (dated by TCRdb to about 2015). At the level of the whole study: In model experiments, roughly one uniquely barcoded TCR beta cDNA molecule per two T cells was captured by template switching. To track age-related changes in TCR beta repertoire diversity, the study relied on deep sequencing normalized with unique cDNA molecular identifiers. For two donors (one aged 18 to 30 and one aged 80 or older), the study analyzed two additional independent replicas of 1 million unique cDNA reads from the same blood draw. The donors were split into four age groups: young (average around 17 years), middle-aged (nearly 40), aged (around 67) and long-lived (approximately 80). To avoid experimental bias, donors of different ages were distributed randomly across sequencing lanes. Results and caveats for the whole study, not just this receptor: Compared with the aged group, more naive CD4+ T cells, fewer expanded clones and increased TCR diversity were shown by the long-lived group, suggesting age selection. As age increased, observed TCR beta diversity per million T cells dropped in a roughly linear way, and a significant reduction was already evident by age about 36. The CMV infection status of donors was not known, potentially confounding age-related changes in expanded clonotypes. The percentage of naive T cells measured by flow cytometry correlated strongly with observed TCR beta diversity. Total diversity estimates from one million sequenced T cells were considered lower bounds and underestimates. Conclusive comparison of naive and antigen-experienced compartments was prevented by the profiling of bulk unsorted PBMCs.

Donors were a few dozen systemically healthy Caucasian individuals from Russia aged roughly 6 to 95 years. Each donor gave around 9 milliliters of peripheral blood, collected into EDTA-treated Vacutainer tubes. PBMCs were isolated by Ficoll-Paque density-gradient centrifugation, with at least 6.5 million obtained per sample. Trizol reagent was used to extract total RNA from PBMCs, with at least 6 micrograms per sample. Naive CD45RAhigh/CD27high T cell percentages were measured by flow cytometry on a PBMC aliquot from every donor. Libraries came from 5' RACE. The instrument was an Illumina HiSeq 2500. The second PCR ran for about 6 to 11 cycles and used a J-beta primer mix along with a sample-barcoded 5' primer. A template-switch 5' adaptor carrying 12 random nucleotides introduced a unique molecular identifier onto each TCR beta cDNA molecule. At least 2.5 million CDR3-containing paired-end reads were obtained from each sample. The Mint cDNA synthesis kit, primed by a TRBC-specific oligonucleotide, was used to synthesize first-strand cDNA from all RNA. Following uracil-DNA glycosylase treatment, all cDNA underwent a first 18-cycle PCR with the universal primers M1SS and BC2_uni_R. The authors' pipeline ran thus. Normalization of each sample was performed by random selection of 1 million high-quality reads, each carrying a distinct molecular identifier. Reads with shared molecular identifiers were discarded instead of being binned into consensus sequences. MiTCR, run with a Q25 quality threshold and the strictest error-elimination algorithm, handled CDR3 identification, clonotype clustering and error correction. A nonparametric unseen species model using Euler transformation provided a lower-bound estimate of total TCR beta diversity. TCRdb passed the public sequencing reads through fastp at Q25 and MiXCR, retaining productive beta sequences. Entries are consolidated by CDR3 protein sequence, retaining the most common genes and DNA. These V and J calls are TCRdb output, not the study's own analysis. The sample data list roughly 2 million distinct CDR3 sequences, and roughly 52% of these were observed just once. Of the sample, approximately 2.1% falls within the top ten clones.

On this clonotype: It lacks a known antigen. A junction end diverges from the germline sequence, so it may reflect a read error.

From the cysteine up to the phenylalanine, the CDR3 has a length of 19 residues. Of all the DNA, just the CDR3 is kept, 57 bases in frame from base 1. CDR1 SGHRS and CDR2 YFSETQ are derived from the germline V gene. The chain links TRBV5-1 with TRBJ1-2; 7 of the junction bases match TRBD1. Sequencing was carried out using blood. This clonotype originated in a woman between 35 and 50 years old in good health. The DNA is TGCGCCAGCAGCTTCAATACTCGGGACAGATCATATACTAACGATGGCTACACCTTC. This yields the protein CASSFNTRDRSYTNDGYTF.